This T cell receptor beta chain was identified during a study of blood T cell repertoires in COVID-19. Study information: The origin of the acute and convalescent COVID-19 samples was the United States, Italy and Spain. From T cells, B-cell-depleted T cells, or PBMCs came the material, which was cDNA or gDNA.

The CDR3 is made up of 14 amino acids. The V gene lost 4 bases and the J gene lost 6 bases, with 12 bases spanning the gap. CDR1 LNHDA and CDR2 SQIVND come from the germline V gene (reference sequence). Authors' analysis steps: The assay estimated nucleated cells by amplifying reference gene primers. Sequenced by immunoSEQ multiplex PCR; TCRdb stores in-frame clones only, minus some. For V, J and clone size, that table is used; D and trimming come from the DNA. Among approximately 49,000 clones listed, approximately 87% were seen once. The sequence was collected from a man aged 50 to 59 with acute or convalescent COVID-19. Material for sequencing was peripheral blood. The V call is TRBV19, the J call TRBJ1-4; D possibly corresponds to TRBD1 (6 bases). This CDR3 reads CASSRKGVDEKLFF. In nucleotides, the CDR3 is TGTGCCAGTAGTAGGAAGGGGGTAGATGAAAAACTGTTTTTT.